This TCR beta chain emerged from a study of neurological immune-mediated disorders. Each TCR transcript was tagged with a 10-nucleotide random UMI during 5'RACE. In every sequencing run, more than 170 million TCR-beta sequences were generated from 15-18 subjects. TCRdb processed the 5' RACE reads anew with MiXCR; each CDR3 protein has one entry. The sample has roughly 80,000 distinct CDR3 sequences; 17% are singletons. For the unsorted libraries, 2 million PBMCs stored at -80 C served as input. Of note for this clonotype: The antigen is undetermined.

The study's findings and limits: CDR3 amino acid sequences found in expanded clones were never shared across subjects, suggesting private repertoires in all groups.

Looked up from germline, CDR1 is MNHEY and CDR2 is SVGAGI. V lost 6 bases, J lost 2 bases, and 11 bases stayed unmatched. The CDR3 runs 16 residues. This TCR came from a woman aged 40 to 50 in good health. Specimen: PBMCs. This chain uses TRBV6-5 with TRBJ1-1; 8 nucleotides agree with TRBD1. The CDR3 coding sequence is TGTGCCAGCAGAAGACTTGTACAGGGGGGTAACACTGAAGCTTTCTTT. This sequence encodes CASRRLVQGGNTEAFF.